This TCR beta chain was sequenced during a study of human CD8 memory T cell subsets. UMI-labeled 5' RACE was used to make TCR beta libraries. TCRdb reprocessed the 5' RACE reads, keeping one entry per CDR3 protein, no DNA. Recorded here are several thousand distinct CDR3 sequences; the top ten clones represent 20%. It was by negative magnetic separation that total CD8+ T cells were enriched. The V gene's germline CDR1 is SGHTA and CDR2 FQGNSA. The CDR3 totals 18 residues. The clonotype originates from a human donor in good health. Sequenced input: CD8+ T cells from PBMCs. The V call is TRBV7-2, the J call TRBJ2-1; the D gene TCRdb calls, TRBD2, cannot be checked with no DNA. The CDR3 region is CASSLGVLAVYSYNEQFF.